This TCR beta chain was observed in a study of blood T cell repertoires in COVID-19. In germline, CDR1 is MNHEY, CDR2 SVGAGI. The V end was cut by 2 bases, the J end by 11 bases, with 18 bases between. This CDR3 contains 14 residues. Participant age was roughly 18 to 90 years, and participants resided in approximately 24 US areas. Two negative PCRs, clearance, or symptom resolution characterized the recovered Cohort 3 donors. This clone was recorded only once. The protocol was immunoSEQ multiplex PCR, while the TCRdb copy is restricted to in-frame clones and leaves out a portion. The sample has 250,000 to 300,000 clones, 86% seen once; the top ten hold 15% to 17%.

The V call is TRBV6-5, the J call TRBJ1-1, with D unclear. Sequenced input: PBMCs or T cells enriched from blood (not recorded which). The sequence was collected from a young man who had recovered from COVID-19. The CDR3 is CASSYGQVSPEAFF. As DNA, the CDR3 is TGTGCCAGCAGTTACGGGCAGGTCTCTCCCGAGGCTTTCTTT.